A single sample gave rise to the 23 T cell receptor beta chains below, sequenced in a study of low-dose radiotherapy and immunotherapy resistance in tumors. Primers targeting TRAV and TRBV primed first-strand cDNA, covering alpha and beta chains. The authors ran 20 PCR cycles to amplify TCRs with a constant-region primer and V-primer adapter. From the reads, TCRdb called clonotypes with MiXCR, one entry per CDR3 protein. The repertoire holds approximately 9,000 distinct CDR3 sequences, with about 70% as singletons. These receptors came from a human donor with advanced metastatic prostate, ovarian, gallbladder or colorectal cancer (not recorded which). This table probably holds off-target reads from a library built for another chain.

CDR3 nucleotide sequence: TGTGCCAGCAGCCTAGGGACTAGCTGGTTAGAATTGAATGAGCAGTTCTTC. It specifies CASSLGTSWLELNEQFF. V gene TRBV7-2 combines with J gene TRBJ2-1; TRBD2 agrees at 9 bases. Looked up from germline, CDR1 is SGHTA and CDR2 is FQGNSA. There are 17 residues in the CDR3. V gave up 5 bases and J gave up 7 bases; unmatched junction bases: 15.

The chain couples TRBV7-9 to TRBJ2-7; 8 bases agree with TRBD2. V lost 3 bases, J lost 4 bases, and 5 bases stayed unmatched. Germline V gene lookup returns CDR1 SEHNR and CDR2 FQNEAQ (reference sequence). CDR3 length: 14 residues. The CDR3 is CASSFSGTNYEQYF. The CDR3 DNA follows: TGTGCCAGCAGCTTTAGCGGGACGAATTACGAGCAGTACTTC.

The V call is TRBV6-2 or TRBV6-3, the J call TRBJ2-7, with 12 bases that match TRBD2. CDR1 is MNHEY, CDR2 SVGEGT, per germline. The CDR3 loop spans 16 amino acids. The V segment lost 6 bases and the J segment 5 bases; nucleotides outside the gene matches: 11. The CDR3 protein is CASSPNLAGGPHEQYF. The CDR3, as DNA: TGTGCCAGCAGCCCTAACCTAGCGGGGGGGCCTCACGAGCAGTACTTC.

This clonotype was counted a few times. This chain joins TRBV3-1 and TRBJ2-7; no definite D call. The CDR3 loop spans 11 amino acids. Germline V gene lookup returns CDR1 LGHDT and CDR2 YNNKEL (reference sequence). V was cut by 1 base and J by 5 bases, with 3 bases left in between. The CDR3 protein is CASSQVDEQYF. In nucleotides, the CDR3 is TGTGCCAGCAGCCAAGTCGACGAGCAGTACTTC.

The chain has TRBV5-1 and TRBJ1-5; 7 nucleotides line up with TRBD1. Germline lookup yields CDR1 SGHRS and CDR2 YFSETQ. J gave up 2 bases and V 4 bases, and 3 bases lay outside the gene matches. This CDR3 spans 14 amino acids. CDR3 DNA sequence: TGCGCCAGCAGCCACGGGACAGGCAATCAGCCCCAGCATTTT. Its translation is CASSHGTGNQPQHF.

V is TRBV11-2 and J is TRBJ1-1; D gene uncertain. V lost 5 bases and J lost 2, with 15 bases in between. Germline loops: CDR1 SGHAT, CDR2 FQNNGV. The CDR3 runs 15 residues. CDR3 nucleotides: TGTGCCAGCAGCCTTCGGGGTCCGACTAACACTGAAGCTTTCTTT. Translating it yields CASSLRGPTNTEAFF.

The V and J genes are TRBV7-3 and TRBJ2-3; TRBD1 matches at 7 bases. Germline V lookup: CDR1 SGHTA, CDR2 FQGTGA. The CDR3 covers 14 residues. Germline trimming cut 3 bases from V and 4 bases from J; bases unmatched to any gene: 4. The CDR3 region has the DNA TGTGCCAGCAGCTTGACAGGGCCCGCAGATACGCAGTATTTT. This translates into CASSLTGPADTQYF.

The chain links TRBV13 to TRBJ2-2; the D gene is possibly TRBD1 (6 bases). This CDR3 contains 16 residues. Trimming cost V 1 base and J 3 bases, with 12 bases left between them. CDR1 and CDR2 (germline): PRHDT, FYEKMQ (reference sequence). CDR3 coding DNA: TGTGCCAGCAGCTTAGATTTTGCAGGGGACACCGGGGAGCTGTTTTTT. This translates into CASSLDFAGDTGELFF.

The rearrangement uses TRBV5-1 and TRBJ2-4, with TRBD2 identical over 7 bases. From germline, CDR1 is SGHRS and CDR2 YFSETQ. The length of the CDR3 is 15 residues. V gave up 0 bases and J gave up 5 bases; unmatched junction bases: 5. The CDR3 here is CASSLGGRVENIQYF. In DNA form, the CDR3 reads TGCGCCAGCAGCTTGGGAGGGAGGGTTGAAAACATTCAGTACTTC.

This chain links TRBV2 with TRBJ1-3; 7 positions agree with TRBD1. This CDR3 has 16 residues. V was clipped by 6 bases and J by 0 bases; unmatched bases: 8. Germline V gives CDR1 SNHLY, CDR2 FYNNEI. CDR3 sequence: CASRLTGISSGNTIYF. Here the CDR3 DNA reads TGTGCCAGCAGACTGACAGGGATAAGCTCTGGAAACACCATATATTTT. The full variable domain, with the rest looked up from reference TRBV2 and TRBJ1-3, is EPEVTQTPSHQVTQMGQEVILRCVPISNHLYFYWYRQILGQKVEFLVSFYNNEISEKSEIFDDQFSVERPDGSNFTLKIRSTKLEDSAMYFCASRLTGISSGNTIYFGEGSWLTVV.

V gene TRBV5-4 combines with J gene TRBJ2-2, with D perhaps matching TRBD1 or TRBD2 (5 bases each). The germline V and J ends were trimmed by 4 bases and 6 bases, with 10 bases remaining between them. CDR1 and CDR2 (germline): SGHNT, YYREEE (reference sequence). The CDR3 runs 13 residues. The CDR3 region is CASSPRDPGELFF. The CDR3 coding sequence is TGTGCCAGCAGCCCGAGGGACCCCGGGGAGCTGTTTTTT. The variable domain in full, completed from reference TRBV5-4 and TRBJ2-2, reads ETGVTQSPTHLIKTRGQQVTLRCSSQSGHNTVSWYQQALGQGPQFIFQYYREEENGRGNFPPRFSGLQFPNYSSELNVNALELDDSALYLCASSPRDPGELFFGEGSRLTVL.

The rearrangement links TRBV2 to TRBJ2-5; perhaps TRBD1 as D (5 bases). V was pared by 4 bases and J by 6 bases, with 15 bases between. The CDR3 spans 14 residues. Germline lookup yields CDR1 SNHLY and CDR2 FYNNEI. CDR3: CASSVAGSSKTQYF. In DNA, the CDR3 is TGTGCCAGCAGTGTGGCAGGGTCGTCGAAGACCCAGTACTTC.

J is TRBJ2-7 and V is TRBV29-1; 9 bases align to TRBD2. V lost 1 base, J lost 7 bases, and 5 bases stayed unmatched. Germline V gives CDR1 SQVTM, CDR2 ANQGSEA. The length of the CDR3 is 13 residues. CDR3 residues: CSVEGGGRGEQYF. The CDR3 nucleotides are TGCAGCGTTGAAGGCGGCGGGAGGGGAGAGCAGTACTTC.

This chain uses TRBV5-1 with TRBJ2-1; D remains unclear. The germline V and J ends were trimmed by 0 bases and 2 bases, with 9 bases remaining between them. The CDR3 contains 15 residues. Germline V CDR1 and CDR2: SGHRS, YFSETQ. CDR3 region: CASSLEGKPYNEQFF. DNA for the CDR3: TGCGCCAGCAGCTTGGAAGGGAAGCCCTACAATGAGCAGTTCTTC.

The rearrangement joins TRBV6-6 to TRBJ2-7, with D maybe TRBD1 (6 bases). The CDR3 has 15 amino acids. In germline, CDR1 is MNHNY, CDR2 SVGAGI (reference sequence). The V gene lost 5 bases and the J gene lost 0 bases, with 14 bases spanning the gap. CDR3 DNA: TGTGCCAGCAGTGCACGGGACATGAGCTCCTACGAGCAGTACTTC. Its protein is CASSARDMSSYEQYF.

This clonotype has only a few counts. The chain joins TRBV5-1 to TRBJ2-2; no firm D call. Trimming removed 1 base at V and 5 bases at J, with 9 bases between. CDR1 is SGHRS and CDR2 is YFSETQ in the germline V gene. The CDR3 has 14 residues. In nucleotides, the CDR3 is TGCGCCAGCAGCTTGTACCCCGGGACCGGGGAGCTGTTTTTT. Its protein is CASSLYPGTGELFF.

The CDR3 spells CASSLVLTGHTEQFF. CDR3 nucleotides: TGTGCCAGCAGCCTAGTCCTAACAGGGCATACTGAGCAGTTCTTC. The chain couples TRBV3-1 to TRBJ2-1, with D possibly matching TRBD1 (6 bases). Germline CDR1 and CDR2: LGHDT and YNNKEL (reference sequence). This CDR3 spans 15 amino acids. V gave up 4 bases and J gave up 9 bases, with 19 bases separating them.

This chain uses TRBV6-6 with TRBJ2-7, with TRBD1 matching 10 bases. The CDR3 runs to 14 residues. J lost 0 bases, V lost 5 bases, and 1 base had no gene match. The germline CDR1 and CDR2 sequences are MNHNY and SVGAGI (reference sequence). The CDR3 loop is CASSGTGASYEQYF. The DNA for the CDR3 is TGTGCCAGCAGTGGGACAGGGGCCTCCTACGAGCAGTACTTC.

The rearrangement joins TRBV5-1 to TRBJ2-1; TRBD2 aligns across 10 bases. The CDR3 loop spans 15 amino acids. The junction had 2 bases not matched to a gene; V was cut back by 1 base and J by 4 bases. The V gene's germline CDR1 is SGHRS and CDR2 YFSETQ. CDR3 region: CASSLRAGGYNEQFF. The CDR3 DNA is TGCGCCAGCAGCTTGCGAGCGGGAGGGTACAATGAGCAGTTCTTC.

A few counts support this clonotype. The V call is TRBV6-2 or TRBV6-3, the J call TRBJ1-1; D is unclear. The germline CDR1 and CDR2 sequences are MNHEY and SVGEGT. This CDR3 is built from 14 residues. V lost 5 bases and J lost 1, with 11 bases in between. The CDR3 nucleotides are TGTGCCAGCAGTGAGAAGGTGAGGAACACTGAAGCTTTCTTT. This translates into CASSEKVRNTEAFF.

The chain couples TRBV11-1 to TRBJ2-1, with TRBD2 matching 7 bases. Per the germline V gene, CDR1 is SGHAT and CDR2 is FQDESV (reference sequence). The CDR3 has 15 amino acids. The junction had 9 bases not matched to a gene; V was cut back by 5 bases and J by 5 bases. This chain's CDR3 is CASSLRDGRNNEQFF. CDR3 DNA sequence: TGTGCCAGCAGCCTTCGGGACGGGAGGAACAATGAGCAGTTCTTC. Variable domain in full (rest from reference TRBV11-1 and TRBJ2-1): EAEVAQSPRYKITEKSQAVAFWCDPISGHATLYWYRQILGQGPELLVQFQDESVVDDSQLPKDRFSAERLKGVDSTLKIQPAELGDSAMYLCASSLRDGRNNEQFFGPGTRLTVL.

The rearrangement links TRBV5-1 to TRBJ2-3; D ambiguous. V was cut by 0 bases and J by 0 bases, with 11 bases left in between. Germline loops: CDR1 SGHRS, CDR2 YFSETQ. The CDR3 totals 16 residues. CDR3 sequence reads: CASSLGVAVSTDTQYF. As DNA, the CDR3 is TGCGCCAGCAGCTTGGGGGTTGCGGTTAGCACAGATACGCAGTATTTT.

The chain links TRBV5-1 to TRBJ2-1; 12 bases are shared with TRBD2. Germline V gene lookup returns CDR1 SGHRS and CDR2 YFSETQ. V shed 3 bases and J 8 bases; nucleotides not matched to a gene: 6. The CDR3 length is 15 residues. The CDR3 sequence: CASSYGLAGLDEQFF. CDR3 bases: TGCGCCAGCAGCTACGGACTAGCGGGGCTGGATGAGCAGTTCTTC.